This T cell receptor (beta chain) was recorded in a study of spatial heterogeneity in lung cancer. The time point here: sample taken at primary tumor resection. The donor population consisted of 72 patients with untreated, early-stage non-small cell lung cancer. Frozen PBMC, nontumor lung or tumor provided whole RNA, which was sequenced unsorted. Ten or more counts support this clonotype. The antigen is unknown. Study-wide findings and caveats: Resection saw ubiquitous expanded tumor TCRs appear in blood more than follow-up did.

Each TCR cDNA molecule bore a unique molecular identifier. TCRdb re-called the 5' RACE reads with MiXCR, one entry per CDR3 protein. The table has roughly 39,000 distinct CDR3 sequences, approximately 7% seen once. This CDR3 contains 15 residues. Germline loops: CDR1 SGHDT, CDR2 YYEEEE. V shed 4 bases and J shed 1 base, with 9 bases lying between them. This TCR came from a female donor with early-stage non-small cell lung cancer. This sequence joins TRBV5-6 and TRBJ2-6; D is ambiguous. The input for sequencing was PBMCs, taken at surgery. CDR3 amino acids: CASSGTFSGANVLTF. DNA for the CDR3: TGTGCCAGCAGCGGTACATTTTCTGGGGCCAACGTCCTGACTTTC.